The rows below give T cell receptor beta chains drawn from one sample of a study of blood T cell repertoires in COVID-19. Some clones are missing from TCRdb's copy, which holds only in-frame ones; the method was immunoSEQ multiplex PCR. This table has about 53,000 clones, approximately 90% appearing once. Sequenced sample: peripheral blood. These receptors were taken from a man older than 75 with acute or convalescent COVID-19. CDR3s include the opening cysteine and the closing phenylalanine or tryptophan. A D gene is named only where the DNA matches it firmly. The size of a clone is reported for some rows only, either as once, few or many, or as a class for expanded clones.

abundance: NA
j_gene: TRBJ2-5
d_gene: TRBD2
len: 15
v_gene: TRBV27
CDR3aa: CASSSSGGEGETQYF
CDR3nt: TGTGCCAGCAGTTCAAGCGGGGGGGAGGGAGAGACCCAGTACTTC

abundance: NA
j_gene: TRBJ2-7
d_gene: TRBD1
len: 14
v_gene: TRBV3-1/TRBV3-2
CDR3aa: CASSQGGQGGEQYF
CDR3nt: TGTGCCAGCAGCCAAGGGGGACAGGGGGGAGAACAGTACTTC

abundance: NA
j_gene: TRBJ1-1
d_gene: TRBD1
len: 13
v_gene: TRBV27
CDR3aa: CASSLRGQGEAFF
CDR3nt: TGTGCCAGCAGTTTAAGGGGACAGGGTGAAGCTTTCTTT

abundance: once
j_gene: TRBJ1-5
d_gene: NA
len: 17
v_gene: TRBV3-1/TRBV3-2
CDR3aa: CASSQAGGGASNQPQHF
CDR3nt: TGTGCCAGCAGCCAAGCGGGGGGGGGCGCGAGCAATCAGCCCCAGCATTTT

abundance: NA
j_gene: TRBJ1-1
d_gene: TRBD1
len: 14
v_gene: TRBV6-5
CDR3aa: CASSKQGAMTEAFF
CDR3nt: TGTGCCAGCAGCAAACAGGGGGCCATGACTGAAGCTTTCTTT

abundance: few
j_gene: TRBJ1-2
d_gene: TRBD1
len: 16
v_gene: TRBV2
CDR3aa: CASPYPGQNGVSTYTF
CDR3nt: TGTGCCAGCCCATACCCGGGACAGAACGGGGTTAGTACCTACACCTTC

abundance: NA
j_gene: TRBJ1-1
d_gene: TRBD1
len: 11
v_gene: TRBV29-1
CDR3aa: CSVQGQGGAFF
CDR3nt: TGCAGCGTCCAGGGACAGGGTGGAGCTTTCTTT

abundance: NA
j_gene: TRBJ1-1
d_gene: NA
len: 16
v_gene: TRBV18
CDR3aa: CASSPGSPSRGTEAFF
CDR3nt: TGTGCCAGCTCACCAGGATCTCCGTCCAGGGGCACTGAAGCTTTCTTT

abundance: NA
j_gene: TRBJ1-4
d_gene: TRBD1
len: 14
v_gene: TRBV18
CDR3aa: CASSPGQGNEKLFF
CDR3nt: TGTGCCAGCTCACCGGGACAGGGGAATGAAAAACTGTTTTTT

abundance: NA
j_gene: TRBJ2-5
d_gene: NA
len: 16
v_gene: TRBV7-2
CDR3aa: CASSLVSGVLTETQYF
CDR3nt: TGTGCCAGCAGCTTAGTTTCAGGGGTCTTGACGGAGACCCAGTACTTC

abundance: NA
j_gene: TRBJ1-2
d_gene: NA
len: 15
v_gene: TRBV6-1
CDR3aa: CASSDSRVTTYGYTF
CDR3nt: TGTGCCAGCAGTGATTCCAGAGTTACTACCTATGGCTACACCTTC

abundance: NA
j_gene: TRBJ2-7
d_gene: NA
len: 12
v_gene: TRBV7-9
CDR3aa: CASSMGHEYQYF
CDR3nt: TGTGCCAGCAGCATGGGCCACGAATACCAGTACTTC

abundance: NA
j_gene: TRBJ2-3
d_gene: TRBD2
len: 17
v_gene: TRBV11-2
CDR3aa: CASSMGLAGGLTDTQYF
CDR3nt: TGTGCCAGCAGCATGGGACTAGCGGGGGGCCTCACAGATACGCAGTATTTT

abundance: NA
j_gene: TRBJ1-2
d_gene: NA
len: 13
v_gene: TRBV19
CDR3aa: CASRAGAGNGYTF
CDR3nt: TGTGCCAGTAGAGCAGGCGCGGGCAATGGCTACACCTTC

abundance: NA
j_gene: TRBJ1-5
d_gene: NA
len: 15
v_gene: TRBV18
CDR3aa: CASSPRMREGQPQHF
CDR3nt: TGTGCCAGCTCACCCCGAATGAGGGAAGGTCAGCCCCAGCATTTT

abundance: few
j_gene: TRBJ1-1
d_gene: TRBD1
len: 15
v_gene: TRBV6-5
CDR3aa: CASSLGQTGGTEAFF
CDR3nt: TGTGCCAGCAGTTTGGGACAGACAGGGGGCACTGAAGCTTTCTTT

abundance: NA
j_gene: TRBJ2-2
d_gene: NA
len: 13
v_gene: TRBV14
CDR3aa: CASSQARGGELFF
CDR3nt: TGTGCCAGCAGCCAAGCGCGAGGCGGGGAGCTGTTTTTT

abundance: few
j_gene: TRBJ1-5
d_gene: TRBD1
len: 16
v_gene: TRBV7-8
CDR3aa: CASSILLDRGYQPQHF
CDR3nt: TGTGCCAGCAGCATCCTCCTAGACAGGGGTTATCAGCCCCAGCATTTT

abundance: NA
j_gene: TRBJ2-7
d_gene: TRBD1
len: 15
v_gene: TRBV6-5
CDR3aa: CASSYARDSFYEQYF
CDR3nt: TGTGCCAGCAGTTACGCCCGGGACAGCTTCTACGAGCAGTACTTC

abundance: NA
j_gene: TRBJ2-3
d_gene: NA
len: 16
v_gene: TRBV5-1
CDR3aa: CASSLGNPQATDTQYF
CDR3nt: TGCGCCAGCAGCTTGGGGAACCCGCAGGCCACAGATACGCAGTATTTT

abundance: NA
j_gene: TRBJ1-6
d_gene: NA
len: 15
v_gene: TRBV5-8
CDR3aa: CASSLRSSYNSPLHF
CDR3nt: TGTGCCAGCAGCTTAAGGAGCTCCTATAATTCACCCCTCCACTTT

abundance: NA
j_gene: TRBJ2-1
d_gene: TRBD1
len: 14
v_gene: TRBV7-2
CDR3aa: CASARDRGYDEQFF
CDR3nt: TGTGCCAGCGCTCGGGACAGGGGTTACGATGAGCAGTTCTTC

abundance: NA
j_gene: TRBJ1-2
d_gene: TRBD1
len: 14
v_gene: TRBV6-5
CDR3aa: CASALSRGRHGYTF
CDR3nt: TGTGCCAGCGCATTAAGCAGGGGGCGCCATGGCTACACCTTC

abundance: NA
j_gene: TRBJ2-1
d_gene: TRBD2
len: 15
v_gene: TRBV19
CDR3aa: CASNSGTSGRQGQFF
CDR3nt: TGTGCCAGTAACTCCGGGACTAGCGGCCGACAGGGGCAGTTCTTC

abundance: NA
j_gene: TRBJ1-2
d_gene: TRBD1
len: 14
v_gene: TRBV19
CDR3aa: CASKGQGRDYGYTF
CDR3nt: TGTGCCAGTAAGGGACAGGGAAGGGACTATGGCTACACCTTC

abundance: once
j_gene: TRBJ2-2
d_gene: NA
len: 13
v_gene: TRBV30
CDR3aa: CAWSQSSAGELFF
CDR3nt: TGTGCCTGGAGTCAATCCAGTGCCGGGGAGCTGTTTTTT

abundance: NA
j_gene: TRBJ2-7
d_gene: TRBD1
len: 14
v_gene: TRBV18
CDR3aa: CASSPIRTGDEQYF
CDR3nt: TGTGCCAGCTCACCAATCCGGACAGGGGACGAGCAGTACTTC

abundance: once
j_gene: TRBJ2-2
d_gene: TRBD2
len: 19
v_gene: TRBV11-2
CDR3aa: CARRAGGGARSSNTGELFF
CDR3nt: TGTGCCCGCCGCGCGGGGGGGGGAGCGCGATCCTCGAACACCGGGGAGCTGTTTTTT